This TCR beta chain was recovered during a study of PD-1 blockade in classical Hodgkin lymphoma. Study-level points and caveats: By C4D1 there was a significant rise in CD4+ TCR diversity but not in CD8+ TCR diversity. Those achieving complete response showed baseline diversity like newly diagnosed patients.

The germline CDR1 and CDR2 sequences are LGHNT and FRNRAP. The length of the CDR3 is 16 residues. Trimming left V 6 bases short and J 0 bases short, with 15 bases between. The repertoire was sequenced with immunoSEQ multiplex PCR; TCRdb's copy has only in-frame clones and lacks some. The repertoire holds about 110,000 clones, with 89% as singletons. Autologous stem cell transplantation was followed by relapse in every patient, and brentuximab vedotin exposure varied. Turning to this clone: Antigen: not known.

The chain couples TRBV12-5 to TRBJ1-3, with D maybe TRBD1 (6 bases). The source of this sequence is a human donor with classical Hodgkin lymphoma. The source material was peripheral blood mononuclear cells (PBMCs), sampled before the second cycle of nivolumab. The CDR3 nucleotides read TGTGCTAGTGGACAGGGTCAGCCTGGCTCTGGAAACACCATATATTTT. It specifies CASGQGQPGSGNTIYF.